A single sample is the source of the 30 T cell receptor beta chains below, sequenced in a study of T-cell memory formation after mild COVID-19. TCRdb used MiXCR to reprocess the 5' RACE reads, holding one entry per CDR3 protein. The sample consists of over 250,000 distinct CDR3 sequences, approximately 16% of them appearing once. Sequenced material: PBMCs or a T cell subset sorted from them (not recorded which). Receptors originate from a man aged 18-30 years who had mild COVID-19 (a few samples of this study predate the infection). Cell type and time point are not known.

V is TRBV5-6 and J is TRBJ2-7; D uncertain. V lost 6 bases and J lost 2, with 15 bases in between. The germline CDR1 and CDR2 sequences are SGHDT and YYEEEE. The CDR3 totals 14 residues. The CDR3, as DNA: TGTGCCAGCACCCTAGGTGGTTTTCCCTACGAGCAGTACGTC. It yields the protein CASTLGGFPYEQYV.

J is TRBJ2-7 and V is TRBV5-1; D gene unclear. The germline CDR1 and CDR2 sequences are SGHRS and YFSETQ. V was cut by 0 bases and J by 1 base, with 8 bases left in between. The CDR3 extends over 14 amino acids. The CDR3 DNA reads TGCGCCAGCAGCTTGGTTAGCCCATCCTACGAGCAGTACTTC. This encodes CASSLVSPSYEQYF.

CDR3 amino acids: CASSLRLAGGIDEQFF. CDR3 nucleotides: TGTGCCAGCAGCCTGCGACTAGCGGGGGGAATTGATGAGCAGTTCTTC. The rearrangement joins TRBV13 to TRBJ2-1, with 13 bases fitting TRBD2. The CDR3 spans 16 residues. V trimming: 5 bases; J trimming: 8 bases; junction bases outside the gene matches: 9. Germline values: CDR1 PRHDT, CDR2 FYEKMQ (reference sequence). Using reference TRBV13 and TRBJ2-1 for the parts outside the CDR3, the full variable domain is AAGVIQSPRHLIKEKRETATLKCYPIPRHDTVYWYQQGPGQDPQFLISFYEKMQSDKGSIPDRFSAQQFSDYHSELNMSSLELGDSALYFCASSLRLAGGIDEQFFGPGTRLTVL.

This clonotype was observed a handful of times. This chain joins TRBV3-1 and TRBJ1-5, with TRBD1 matching over 8 bases. The CDR3 extends over 17 amino acids. Germline V lookup: CDR1 LGHDT, CDR2 YNNKEL (reference sequence). The V gene end was trimmed by 1 base and the J gene end by 5 bases; junction bases not matched to a gene: 10. CDR3 sequence reads: CASSQGPSSGGDQPQHF. For the CDR3, the DNA is TGTGCCAGCAGCCAAGGGCCTTCCTCAGGGGGCGATCAGCCCCAGCATTTT.

The chain links TRBV28 to TRBJ2-5, with 7 positions matching TRBD2. The V gene's germline CDR1 is MDHEN and CDR2 SYDVKM. The trim removed 5 bases at V and 2 bases at J, leaving 5 bases unmatched. This CDR3 is 14 amino acids long. CDR3 in DNA: TGTGCCAGCAGTCGTCGCGGGGGACAAGAGACCCAGTACTTC. It encodes CASSRRGGQETQYF.

The gene calls are TRBV5-4 and TRBJ2-3; the match to TRBD1 covers 7 bases. From germline, CDR1 is SGHNT and CDR2 YYREEE (reference sequence). Trimming cost V 3 bases and J 5 bases; bases outside gene matches: 6. The CDR3 has 14 residues. CDR3 region: CASSSTGLGDTQYF. CDR3 coding DNA: TGTGCCAGCAGCTCGACAGGGTTGGGAGATACGCAGTATTTT. The entire variable domain, with the rest obtained from reference TRBV5-4 and TRBJ2-3, is as follows: ETGVTQSPTHLIKTRGQQVTLRCSSQSGHNTVSWYQQALGQGPQFIFQYYREEENGRGNFPPRFSGLQFPNYSSELNVNALELDDSALYLCASSSTGLGDTQYFGPGTRLTVL.

By share, this clonotype counts as medium-sized. The chain combines TRBV12-3 or TRBV12-4 with TRBJ2-3; D is ambiguous. The CDR3 contains 11 residues. Trimming left V 2 bases short and J 3 bases short, with 0 bases between. CDR3 in DNA: TGTGCCAGCAGTTTAACAGATACGCAGTATTTT. It yields the protein CASSLTDTQYF.

At least ten counts were recorded for this clonotype. The chain recombines TRBV7-3 with TRBJ2-5; 7 positions match TRBD2. Trimming took 0 bases from V and 5 from J; bases not matched to a gene: 9. The CDR3 spans 16 residues. The germline V gene has CDR1 SGHTA and CDR2 FQGTGA. In DNA, the CDR3 is TGTGCCAGCAGCTTAACCGGGGGGAGTTCTCGGGAGACCCAGTACTTC. Translated, it gives CASSLTGGSSRETQYF.

The table lists this clonotype with a few counts. The chain combines TRBV6-5 with TRBJ1-1; 8 bases line up with TRBD1. CDR1 and CDR2 (germline): MNHEY, SVGAGI. This CDR3 contains 14 residues. V lost 4 bases to trimming and J lost 4 bases; unmatched junction nucleotides: 5. CDR3 sequence (DNA): TGTGCCAGCAGTTCCCAGGGGGCTAGCACTGAAGCTTTCTTT. Its translation: CASSSQGASTEAFF.

This clonotype was detected only a few times. This sequence joins TRBV19 and TRBJ2-5; TRBD1 matches at 11 bases. Germline V CDR1 and CDR2: LNHDA, SQIVND (reference sequence). This CDR3 is 18 amino acids long. V trimming: 4 bases; J trimming: 2 bases; junction bases outside the gene matches: 12. The CDR3 nucleotides are TGTGCCAGTAGTAGGAAAGGGACAGGGGGATTAGGTCAAGAGACCCAGTACTTC. Protein: CASSRKGTGGLGQETQYF.

This clonotype was counted many times. The V gene is TRBV5-5, the J gene TRBJ2-7, with D perhaps TRBD1 or TRBD2 (5 bases each). The V and J ends lost 2 bases and 3 bases respectively, with 12 bases between them. The CDR3 runs to 14 residues. CDR1 and CDR2 from the germline V gene are SGHKS and YYEKEE (reference sequence). The CDR3 nucleotides read TGTGCCAGCAGCTTTGGACTGGGGGTCTACGAGCAGTACGTC. Its protein is CASSFGLGVYEQYV.

The V gene is TRBV20-1, the J gene TRBJ1-2; D is possibly TRBD1 (6 bases). Germline values: CDR1 DFQATT, CDR2 SNEGSKA (reference sequence). Trimming removed 6 bases from V and 3 bases from J, with 14 bases in between. The CDR3 loop spans 13 amino acids. CDR3 coding DNA: TGCAGTGCACCCCACAGGGTAGACTATGGCTACACCTTC. Translating it yields CSAPHRVDYGYTF.

This rearrangement joins TRBV6-2 or TRBV6-3 to TRBJ1-5; D gene uncertain. Germline loops: CDR1 MNHEY, CDR2 SVGEGT. The CDR3 extends over 15 amino acids. Between the trimmed V and J ends, which lost 2 bases and 5 bases, there was a span of 13 bases. The CDR3 region is CASSYPSLGYQPQHF. The CDR3 DNA is TGTGCCAGCAGTTACCCAAGTCTAGGCTATCAGCCCCAGCATTTT.

J is TRBJ2-5 and V is TRBV7-2; 7 nucleotides align to TRBD1. Germline CDR1 is SGHTA and CDR2 is FQGNSA. V was clipped by 3 bases and J by 5 bases; unmatched bases: 9. There are 15 residues in the CDR3. CDR3 protein: CASSFRGGVDETQYF. CDR3 DNA: TGTGCCAGCAGCTTTCGAGGGGGCGTCGATGAGACCCAGTACTTC.

This clonotype has only a few counts. CDR3 sequence: CSARSVWEQYF. CDR3 nucleotides: TGCAGTGCCAGATCGGTTTGGGAGCAGTACTTC. The chain carries TRBV20-1 and TRBJ2-7, with D unclear. Per the germline V gene, CDR1 is DFQATT and CDR2 is SNEGSKA (reference sequence). V was pared by 6 bases and J by 7 bases, with 13 bases between. The CDR3 is made up of 11 amino acids.

This clonotype appeared a few times. The chain uses TRBV20-1 and TRBJ1-5; D not certain. V shed 3 bases and J shed 7 bases, with 10 bases lying between them. The CDR3 is 12 residues long. Germline V gene sequence: CDR1 DFQATT, CDR2 SNEGSKA (reference sequence). Here the CDR3 reads CSASFDEQPQHF. The CDR3 coding sequence is TGCAGTGCTAGTTTTGACGAACAGCCCCAGCATTTT.

V gene TRBV7-6 combines with J gene TRBJ2-3; D may be TRBD2 (6 bases). Germline values: CDR1 SGHVS, CDR2 FNYEAQ. Trimming removed 5 bases from V and 8 bases from J, with 14 bases in between. The CDR3 extends over 13 amino acids. CDR3 DNA: TGTGCCAGCAGCCCCCTCGTGGGGGGTACGCAGTATTTT. This gives the protein CASSPLVGGTQYF.

The chain uses TRBV4-3 and TRBJ1-2, with D possibly TRBD1 on 5 matching bases. Germline V gives CDR1 LGHNA, CDR2 YSLEER. V lost 0 bases, J lost 4 bases, and 27 bases lay in between. There are 20 residues in the CDR3. The CDR3 nucleotides read TGCGCCAGCAGCCAAGAAGGAGGACGGGTGTTGGGGCATGGGGCCTATGGCTACACCTTC. Translated, it gives CASSQEGGRVLGHGAYGYTF.

The chain joins TRBV19 to TRBJ2-2; 7 bases line up with TRBD2. CDR3 length: 17 residues. V lost 8 bases to trimming and J lost 1 base; unmatched junction nucleotides: 13. The germline gives CDR1 LNHDA, CDR2 SQIVND (reference sequence). The CDR3 sequence: CASRVSVLAGNTGELFF. The CDR3 DNA follows: TGTGCCAGTCGCGTCTCCGTGTTAGCGGGGAACACCGGGGAGCTGTTTTTT. Together with reference TRBV19 and TRBJ2-2, the CDR3 gives the full variable domain: DGGITQSPKYLFRKEGQNVTLSCEQNLNHDAMYWYRQDPGQGLRLIYYSQIVNDFQKGDIAEGYSVSREKKESFPLTVTSAQKNPTAFYLCASRVSVLAGNTGELFFGEGSRLTVL.

The gene calls are TRBV18 and TRBJ2-2; D may match TRBD1 or TRBD2 (5 bases each). The CDR3 is 12 residues long. Germline-derived CDR1 and CDR2 are KGHSH and LQKENI. The ends were cut back, 3 bases at V and 13 bases at J, with 12 bases in the middle. The CDR3 region is CASSPGAERLFF. The CDR3 DNA follows: TGTGCCAGCTCACCCGGGGCGGAGAGGCTGTTTTTT.

This clonotype has at least ten counts. V gene TRBV20-1 combines with J gene TRBJ2-1; 8 bases align to TRBD1. CDR1 is DFQATT, CDR2 SNEGSKA, per germline (reference sequence). Trimming removed 3 bases from V and 10 bases from J; junction bases left unmatched: 8. This CDR3 has 13 residues. The CDR3 here is CSASDRGSGEQFF. The CDR3 DNA follows: TGCAGTGCTAGCGACAGGGGTTCAGGGGAGCAGTTCTTC.

The chain joins TRBV7-2 to TRBJ2-4, with D uncertain. This CDR3 has 15 residues. Trimming stripped 1 base from V and 3 bases from J, with 10 bases between. The germline V gene has CDR1 SGHTA and CDR2 FQGNSA. CDR3 amino acids: CASSLGAVGKNIQYF. The CDR3 DNA reads as TGTGCCAGCAGCTTAGGGGCGGTGGGCAAAAACATTCAGTACTTC.

This clonotype was counted between two and nine times. The rearrangement uses TRBV6-2 or TRBV6-3 and TRBJ2-7; D call uncertain. CDR3 size: 14 residues. Germline V gives CDR1 MNHEY, CDR2 SVGEGT. Trimming removed 6 bases from V and 2 bases from J, with 14 bases in between. CDR3 nucleotides: TGTGCCAGCAGGAGGACCCTTGGGCCCTACGAGCAGTACGTC. Translation: CASRRTLGPYEQYV.

In its sample, this clonotype was seen a few times. The chain links TRBV7-9 to TRBJ2-5; the D gene could be TRBD1 or TRBD2 (5 bases each). The germline V gene encodes CDR1 SEHNR and CDR2 FQNEAQ (reference sequence). Trimming removed 6 bases at V and 5 bases at J, with 13 bases between. The CDR3 covers 13 residues. The CDR3 loop is CASRVAGSETQYF. CDR3 coding DNA: TGTGCCAGCAGGGTAGCAGGGAGTGAGACCCAGTACTTC.

This clonotype showed up just a few times. V gene TRBV10-3 combines with J gene TRBJ2-5, with 7 bases identical to TRBD1. The CDR3 has 17 residues. J gave up 5 bases and V 0 bases, and 12 bases lay outside the gene matches. From germline, CDR1 is ENHRY and CDR2 SYGVKD. The CDR3 region is CAISESPGPGGGETQYF. The CDR3 DNA follows: TGTGCCATCAGTGAGTCCCCCGGGCCAGGGGGTGGTGAGACCCAGTACTTC.

The table lists this clonotype with a few counts. This chain joins TRBV6-1 and TRBJ2-7, with 9 bases aligning to TRBD2. Germline-derived CDR1 and CDR2 are MNHNS and SASEGT. Trimming removed 1 base from V and 3 bases from J; junction bases left unmatched: 4. The CDR3 length is 15 residues. The CDR3 loop reads CASSEGPSGIYEQYF. The CDR3 DNA is TGTGCCAGCAGTGAAGGGCCTAGCGGGATCTACGAGCAGTACTTC.

The V and J genes are TRBV24-1 and TRBJ1-2, with D maybe TRBD1 (5 bases). The CDR3 spans 12 residues. Trimming stripped 4 bases from V and 8 bases from J, with 10 bases between. CDR1 and CDR2 from the germline V gene are KGHDR and SFDVKD. The chain's CDR3 is CATSDSGKGYTF. CDR3 coding DNA: TGTGCCACCAGTGACTCAGGGAAGGGCTACACCTTC.

This clonotype was observed a handful of times. The CDR3 DNA reads as TGTGCCAGCAGCTCCCCACTCGGGGGGGACGCCGCTACGCAGTATTTT. It yields the protein CASSSPLGGDAATQYF. This sequence joins TRBV5-4 and TRBJ2-3, with TRBD2 identical over 8 bases. The CDR3 has 16 amino acids. Germline loops: CDR1 SGHNT, CDR2 YYREEE (reference sequence). The V segment lost 3 bases and the J segment 8 bases; nucleotides outside the gene matches: 14.

J is TRBJ2-1 and V is TRBV5-1; the D gene is possibly TRBD2 (5 bases). V was shortened by 4 bases and J by 6 bases, with 14 bases between the two germline ends. The CDR3 extends over 14 amino acids. Looked up from germline, CDR1 is SGHRS and CDR2 is YFSETQ. CDR3 in amino acids: CASSRLAQTNEQFF. CDR3 nucleotides: TGCGCCAGCAGCAGGTTAGCGCAGACCAATGAGCAGTTCTTC.

The rearrangement uses TRBV2 and TRBJ2-1; no reliable D call. This CDR3 region has 14 residues. The ends were cut back, 7 bases at V and 6 bases at J, with 16 bases in the middle. Germline lookup yields CDR1 SNHLY and CDR2 FYNNEI. CDR3 in DNA: TGTGCCAGCATAGGCCTCCTAGAGTCCAATGAGCAGTTCTTC. Its protein product is CASIGLLESNEQFF.